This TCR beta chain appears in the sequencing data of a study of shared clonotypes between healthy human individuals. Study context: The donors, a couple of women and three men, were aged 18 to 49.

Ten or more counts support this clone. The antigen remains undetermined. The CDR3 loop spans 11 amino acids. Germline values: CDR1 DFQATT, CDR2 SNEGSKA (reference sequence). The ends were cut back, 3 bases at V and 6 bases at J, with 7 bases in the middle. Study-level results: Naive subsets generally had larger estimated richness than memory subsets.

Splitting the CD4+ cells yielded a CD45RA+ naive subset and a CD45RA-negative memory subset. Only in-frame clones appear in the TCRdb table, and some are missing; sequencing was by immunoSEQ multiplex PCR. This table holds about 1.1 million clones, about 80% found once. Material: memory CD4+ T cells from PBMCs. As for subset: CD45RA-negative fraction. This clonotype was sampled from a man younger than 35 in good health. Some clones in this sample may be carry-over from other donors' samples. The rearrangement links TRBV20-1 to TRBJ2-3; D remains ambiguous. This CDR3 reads CSASKTDTQYF. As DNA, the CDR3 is TGCAGTGCTAGTAAAACGGATACGCAGTATTTT.